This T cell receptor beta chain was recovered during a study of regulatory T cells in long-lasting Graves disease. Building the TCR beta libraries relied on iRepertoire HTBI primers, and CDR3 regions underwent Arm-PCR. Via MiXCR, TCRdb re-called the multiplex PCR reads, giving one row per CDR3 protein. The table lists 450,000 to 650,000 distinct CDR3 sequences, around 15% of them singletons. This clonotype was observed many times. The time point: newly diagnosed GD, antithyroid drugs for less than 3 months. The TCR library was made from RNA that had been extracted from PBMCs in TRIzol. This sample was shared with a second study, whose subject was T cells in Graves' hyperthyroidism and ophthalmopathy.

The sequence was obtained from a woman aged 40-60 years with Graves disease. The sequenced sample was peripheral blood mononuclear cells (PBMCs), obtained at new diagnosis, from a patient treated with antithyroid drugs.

This chain's CDR3 is CASSDHREGKLFF. In DNA form, the CDR3 reads TGTGCCAGCAGTGATCATCGTGAGGGAAAACTGTTTTTT. J is TRBJ1-4 and V is TRBV25-1; no clear D. Looked up from germline, CDR1 is MGHDK and CDR2 is SYGVNS. Trimming took 3 bases from V and 10 from J, leaving 12 bases between them. The CDR3 is 13 amino acids.